This entry concerns a single TCR beta chain. Its antigen is not known. This entry belongs to a study of T cell repertoires in cytomegalovirus infection. Using its own MiXCR run on the reads, TCRdb lists one record per CDR3 protein. Of about 260,000 distinct CDR3 sequences in the sample, roughly 13% were seen once. Germline CDR1 and CDR2: MDHEN and SYDVKM. The ends lost 2 bases at V and 6 bases at J; junction bases unmatched: 10. The CDR3 contains 15 residues. Study-level points and caveats: Clonotypes of TCR beta that were HLA-C-restricted and CMV-specific dominated the ex vivo response.

The origin of this receptor is a human donor in good health (CMV status not recorded). Some clones in this sample may be carry-over from other donors' samples. The rearrangement joins TRBV28 to TRBJ2-7, with 7 bases fitting TRBD2. Sequencing was performed on PBMCs. In DNA, the CDR3 is TGTGCCAGCAGTTTACCCACCGGGACTAAAGCCGAGCAGTACTTC. It translates to CASSLPTGTKAEQYF.